This TCR beta chain was recovered during a study of beta chain features in type 1 diabetes. At the level of the study: Taken together, all samples contributed around 100 million examined sorted cells.

This CDR3 is built from 15 residues. Germline V gene sequence: CDR1 SGDLS, CDR2 YYNGEE. V shed 0 bases and J shed 3 bases, with 9 bases lying between them. CD45RO/CCR7/CD25/CD127/CD95/CD27 separated CD4+ naive, central memory, regulatory and stem cell-like memory cells by sorting. Expressed TCRB transcripts were sequenced because the isolated RNA had all been reverse transcribed beforehand. Repertoires were generated with immunoSEQ multiplex PCR, while TCRdb's copy carries only in-frame clones and drops some. The sample contains around 500,000 clones, around 30% of which appear only once. This clone appeared a single time.

This sequence joins TRBV9 and TRBJ2-2; D is perhaps TRBD2 (5 bases). The TCR originated in a man aged 18 to 29 in good health. The sequenced sample consisted of naive CD4+ T cells from blood. The CDR3 DNA follows: TGTGCCAGCAGCGTAGCACTAGTCGACACCGGGGAGCTGTTTTTT. As protein: CASSVALVDTGELFF.